Below are 26 T cell receptor beta chains sequenced from a single sample in a study of regulatory and conventional T cells in RAG deficiency listed by TCRdb under 2017. Before genomic DNA was extracted, conventional CD4+ T cells were isolated from blood as CD25-low CD127-high cells. Preparation of the library involved the immunoSEQ multiplex PCR assay. Not all clones reach the TCRdb copy of this immuneACCESS table, which keeps in-frame sequences only. Checked studies attribute under half of the gap to unresolved V genes and leave the rest unexplained. The sample table lists about 34,000 clones, around 76% of them with a count of one. The leading ten clones occupy around 3.4% of the sample. The data also belong to a second study, concerning regulatory T cells. The second source states: In the multiplex PCR, 52 forward TRBV primers and 13 reverse TRBJ primers were used, and assay-based and computational corrections were applied for amplification bias.

What was sequenced was CD4+ effector T cells sorted from blood. Receptors originate from a human donor in good health.

The rearrangement links TRBV6-5 to TRBJ1-1, with TRBD1 identical over 7 bases. The germline gives CDR1 MNHEY, CDR2 SVGAGI. J was trimmed by 3 bases and V by 5 bases; bases with no gene match: 6. The CDR3 runs 14 residues. The CDR3 spells CASSGGQAYTEAFF. The DNA for the CDR3 is TGTGCCAGCAGTGGAGGACAGGCCTACACTGAAGCTTTCTTT.

J is TRBJ1-3 and V is TRBV7-8; no firm D call. Germline V gene sequence: CDR1 SGHVS, CDR2 FQNEAQ. V dropped 5 bases and J dropped 0 bases, with 17 bases sitting between them. The CDR3 is made up of 17 amino acids. This CDR3 is CASSPSIPGSSGNTIYF. CDR3 nucleotide sequence: TGTGCCAGCAGCCCGAGCATCCCAGGAAGCTCTGGAAACACCATATATTTT.

The chain joins TRBV5-1 to TRBJ2-3, with 10 bases matching TRBD2. CDR1 is SGHRS, CDR2 YFSETQ, per germline. This CDR3 contains 18 residues. The trim removed 4 bases at V and 4 bases at J, leaving 15 bases unmatched. Here the CDR3 reads CASSLRTSGGFFPDTQYF. As DNA, the CDR3 is TGCGCCAGCAGCCTCAGGACTAGCGGCGGGTTTTTTCCAGATACGCAGTATTTT.

The chain joins TRBV6-5 to TRBJ2-2; the match to TRBD2 covers 8 bases. The V gene end was trimmed by 4 bases and the J gene end by 4 bases; junction bases not matched to a gene: 5. The CDR3 runs to 15 residues. CDR1 is MNHEY, CDR2 SVGAGI, per germline. As DNA, the CDR3 is TGTGCCAGCAGTTTACGGGGGGGAGGCACCGGGGAGCTGTTTTTT. Translating gives CASSLRGGGTGELFF.

The V gene is TRBV7-9, the J gene TRBJ1-1; 11 bases align to TRBD1. This CDR3 region has 15 residues. Germline-derived CDR1 and CDR2 are SEHNR and FQNEAQ (reference sequence). V was pared by 1 base and J by 5 bases, with 3 bases of the junction left unmatched. This chain's CDR3 is CASSLVGTGGTEAFF. The DNA for the CDR3 is TGTGCCAGCAGCTTAGTAGGGACAGGGGGGACTGAAGCTTTCTTT.

This clone turned up a few times. The rearrangement joins TRBV2 to TRBJ1-2; D gene ambiguous. The CDR3 is made up of 13 amino acids. With 3 bases removed from V and 3 bases from J, the gap between germline ends came to 8 bases. Germline V gene data show CDR1 as SNHLY and CDR2 as FYNNEI. CDR3 loop: CASSEKGYYGYTF. CDR3 coding DNA: TGTGCCAGCAGTGAGAAGGGCTACTATGGCTACACCTTC.

V usage is TRBV9 and J usage is TRBJ1-2; 12 nucleotides line up with TRBD1. J was trimmed by 0 bases and V by 0 bases; bases with no gene match: 6. This CDR3 spans 18 amino acids. In germline, CDR1 is SGDLS, CDR2 YYNGEE. The CDR3 spells CASSVGRDRGRTNYGYTF. In DNA form, the CDR3 reads TGTGCCAGCAGCGTAGGAAGGGACAGGGGGCGTACTAACTATGGCTACACCTTC. Using reference TRBV9 and TRBJ1-2 for the parts outside the CDR3, the full variable domain is DSGVTQTPKHLITATGQRVTLRCSPRSGDLSVYWYQQSLDQGLQFLIQYYNGEERAKGNILERFSAQQFPDLHSELNLSSLELGDSALYFCASSVGRDRGRTNYGYTFGSGTRLTVV.

This sequence joins TRBV6-1 and TRBJ2-7; D is uncertain. V was pared by 3 bases and J by 0 bases, with 9 bases between. This CDR3 is built from 14 residues. Germline lookup yields CDR1 MNHNS and CDR2 SASEGT. DNA of the CDR3: TGTGCCAGCAGTGACACCCTCCCCTCCTACGAGCAGTACTTC. This encodes CASSDTLPSYEQYF.

The gene calls are TRBV6-5 and TRBJ1-1; D remains unclear. Germline V gene lookup returns CDR1 MNHEY and CDR2 SVGAGI. This CDR3 has 13 residues. The V gene lost 4 bases and the J gene lost 4 bases, with 10 bases spanning the gap. This CDR3 reads CASSWARSTEAFF. CDR3 in DNA: TGTGCCAGCAGTTGGGCCCGTAGCACTGAAGCTTTCTTT.

In this sample, this clone turned up a few times. This chain uses TRBV4-1 with TRBJ2-7, with D possibly TRBD1 on 6 matching bases. The germline CDR1 and CDR2 sequences are MGHRA and YSYEKL. Trimming pared 2 bases from V and 4 bases from J, leaving 9 bases between. The CDR3 loop spans 13 amino acids. CDR3 bases: TGCGCCAGCAGCCAAATAACAGGGTACGAGCAGTACTTC. Encoded protein: CASSQITGYEQYF.

The chain recombines TRBV5-8 with TRBJ1-5; D remains ambiguous. In germline, CDR1 is SGHTS, CDR2 YDEGEE. V was cut by 6 bases and J by 3 bases, with 13 bases left in between. The length of the CDR3 is 14 residues. The CDR3 nucleotides read TGTGCCAGCAAGAGCTGGCCTCTCAATCAGCCCCAGCATTTT. Translating gives CASKSWPLNQPQHF. The variable domain in full, completed from reference TRBV5-8 and TRBJ1-5, reads EAGVTQSPTHLIKTRGQQATLRCSPISGHTSVYWYQQALGLGLQFLLWYDEGEERNRGNFPPRFSGRQFPNYSSELNVNALELEDSALYLCASKSWPLNQPQHFGDGTRLSIL.

V gene TRBV19 combines with J gene TRBJ1-1, with TRBD1 matching 7 bases. The length of the CDR3 is 15 residues. With 3 bases clipped from V and 4 bases from J, the junction kept 8 bases outside the gene matches. The V gene's germline CDR1 is LNHDA and CDR2 SQIVND (reference sequence). CDR3 sequence (DNA): TGTGCCAGTAGTATTCCCCGACAGGGAGCCACTGAAGCTTTCTTT. Amino acids: CASSIPRQGATEAFF.

The chain is built from TRBV5-1 and TRBJ1-6; 8 nucleotides align to TRBD1. The length of the CDR3 is 14 residues. Losses at the gene ends were 1 base for V and 10 bases for J; bases not matched to a gene: 4. CDR1 is SGHRS, CDR2 YFSETQ, per germline. CDR3 residues: CASSLSTGDSPLHF. The CDR3 coding sequence is TGCGCCAGCAGCTTGTCGACAGGGGACTCACCCCTCCACTTT.

The rearrangement joins TRBV7-9 to TRBJ1-6, with a weak D call TRBD1 (5 bases). V was shortened by 2 bases and J by 3 bases, with 20 bases between the two germline ends. Per germline, CDR1 SEHNR and CDR2 FQNEAQ (reference sequence). The CDR3 totals 19 residues. Here the CDR3 DNA reads TGTGCCAGCAGCTTACGATCCGGGGGAGTAAGCCGCTATAATTCACCCCTCCACTTT. Encoded protein: CASSLRSGGVSRYNSPLHF.

V and J are TRBV5-4 and TRBJ1-1; D is unclear. V was pared by 5 bases and J by 4 bases, with 21 bases between. The CDR3 has 16 amino acids. Germline V gene lookup returns CDR1 SGHNT and CDR2 YYREEE (reference sequence). CDR3 nucleotide sequence: TGTGCCAGCAGTATGAATTCGGGGTGGGCGAGCACTGAAGCTTTCTTT. Protein sequence: CASSMNSGWASTEAFF.

This sequence joins TRBV5-1 and TRBJ2-3; D not certain. V was shortened by 4 bases and J by 3 bases, with 6 bases between the two germline ends. CDR3 length: 12 residues. Germline loops: CDR1 SGHRS, CDR2 YFSETQ. The CDR3 is CASSVQTDTQYF. The CDR3 bases are TGCGCCAGCAGCGTACAAACAGATACGCAGTATTTT. Looking up the rest from reference TRBV5-1 and TRBJ2-3 gives the full variable domain: KAGVTQTPRYLIKTRGQQVTLSCSPISGHRSVSWYQQTPGQGLQFLFEYFSETQRNKGNFPGRFSGRQFSNSRSEMNVSTLELGDSALYLCASSVQTDTQYFGPGTRLTVL.

The chain employs TRBV28 and TRBJ1-3; the D gene is possibly TRBD1 (5 bases). V was clipped by 5 bases and J by 5 bases, with 13 bases between them. This CDR3 has 14 amino acids. Germline V CDR1 and CDR2: MDHEN, SYDVKM. The CDR3, as DNA: TGTGCCAGCAGTCACCGGGACCGAAGAAACACCATATATTTT. This gives the protein CASSHRDRRNTIYF. Full variable domain (missing parts from reference TRBV28 and TRBJ1-3): DVKVTQSSRYLVKRTGEKVFLECVQDMDHENMFWYRQDPGLGLRLIYFSYDVKMKEKGDIPEGYSVSREKKERFSLILESASTNQTSMYLCASSHRDRRNTIYFGEGSWLTVV.

This rearrangement joins TRBV6-5 to TRBJ1-1; D may be TRBD1 (5 bases). Germline V gene sequence: CDR1 MNHEY, CDR2 SVGAGI. The CDR3 totals 13 residues. V was cut by 6 bases and J by 6 bases, with 14 bases left in between. CDR3 nucleotide sequence: TGTGCCAGCAGGCTTCAGGGAAGGCCTGAAGCTTTCTTT. It is translated as CASRLQGRPEAFF.

The rearrangement uses TRBV6-6 and TRBJ2-3; 8 bases match TRBD1. There are 14 residues in the CDR3. Trimming at V came to 6 bases and at J to 2 bases, leaving 4 bases not matched to a gene. The germline gives CDR1 MNHNY, CDR2 SVGAGI (reference sequence). CDR3 sequence reads: CASRDRANTDTQYF. In DNA, the CDR3 is TGTGCCAGCAGGGACAGGGCCAACACAGATACGCAGTATTTT.

V and J are TRBV5-1 and TRBJ2-7; D is ambiguous. The CDR3 loop spans 13 amino acids. Trimming took 3 bases from V and 0 from J, leaving 7 bases between them. The germline CDR1 and CDR2 sequences are SGHRS and YFSETQ. The CDR3 DNA follows: TGCGCCAGCAGCTCGGCAGGCTCCTACGAGCAGTACTTC. It specifies CASSSAGSYEQYF.

This clone has a handful of counts. CDR3 amino acids: CATNWLVAGDEQYF. Here the CDR3 DNA reads TGTGCCACTAACTGGCTAGTGGCGGGGGACGAGCAGTACTTC. The chain links TRBV27 to TRBJ2-7; 7 bases fit TRBD2. V was clipped by 10 bases and J by 5 bases; unmatched bases: 14. This CDR3 is built from 14 residues. The germline V gene has CDR1 MNHEY and CDR2 SMNVEV (reference sequence).

This chain uses TRBV12-5 with TRBJ1-2; the match to TRBD1 covers 8 bases. Germline trimming cut 1 base from V and 0 bases from J; bases unmatched to any gene: 1. CDR3 length: 15 amino acids. Germline assignment: CDR1 LGHNT and CDR2 FRNRAP. The CDR3 here is CASGLGTGTNYGYTF. DNA for the CDR3: TGTGCTAGTGGTTTGGGGACAGGGACTAACTATGGCTACACCTTC.

The rearrangement joins TRBV7-9 to TRBJ1-1; TRBD1 matches 7 bases. The V segment lost 6 bases and the J segment 1 base; nucleotides outside the gene matches: 8. The CDR3 has 15 residues. CDR1 and CDR2 (germline): SEHNR, FQNEAQ (reference sequence). The CDR3 DNA reads as TGTGCCAGCAGTTTCGGACAGGAGCCGAACACTGAAGCTTTCTTT. Its translation is CASSFGQEPNTEAFF.

This chain joins TRBV12-5 and TRBJ2-5; D may be TRBD2 (6 bases). Trimming removed 5 bases from V and 3 bases from J, with 19 bases in between. CDR1 is LGHNT, CDR2 FRNRAP, per germline. The CDR3 extends over 16 amino acids. The CDR3 bases are TGTGCTAGTGGTCCTTTTATGGGGCGGGGAGAAGAGACCCAGTACTTC. Translating gives CASGPFMGRGEETQYF.

This chain uses TRBV10-2 with TRBJ2-2; a weak D match, TRBD1 (5 bases). Trimming shortened V by 8 bases and J by 0 bases, and 10 bases separated the two germline ends. CDR3 length equals 14 residues. The germline V gene encodes CDR1 WSHSY and CDR2 SAAADI. CDR3 bases: TGCGCCAGCGGCAGGGTCTCGAACACCGGGGAGCTGTTTTTT. This gives the protein CASGRVSNTGELFF.

The genes are TRBV21-1 and TRBJ2-7. TRBV21-1 is classified as a pseudogene. The CDR3 totals 15 residues. The CDR3 nucleotides read TGTGCCAGCAGCAAAGGAAGGGCCGGCTCCTACGAGCAGTACTTC. Translating it yields CASSKGRAGSYEQYF.